These T cell receptor beta chains were read from a single sample in a study of T cell repertoires in cytomegalovirus infection. TCRdb re-called the reads with MiXCR, one entry per CDR3 protein. The table records fewer than 250,000 distinct CDR3 sequences, more than 9% of them present only once. Sequencing used PBMCs. These receptors originate from a human donor in good health (CMV status not recorded). Some clones in this sample may be carry-over from other donors' samples. The CDR3 runs from the conserved cysteine through the conserved F or W. D genes are given only for firm matches. Expanded clones get a size class; other rows say once, few or many, or leave the size out.

clone size	J gene	D gene	V gene	CDR3 DNA	CDR3 protein
.	TRBJ2-5	TRBD2	TRBV5-6	TGTGCCAGCAGCCTCCCTTCGGGGGGGCGAGAGACCCAGTACTTC	CASSLPSGGRETQYF
many	TRBJ1-1	TRBD1	TRBV6-2/TRBV6-3	TGTGCCAGCAGGTGGACAGGGAACACTGAAGCTTTCTTT	CASRWTGNTEAFF
many	TRBJ2-1	.	TRBV7-2	TGTGCCAGCAGCTTAGTTGATGAGCAGTTCTTC	CASSLVDEQFF
many	TRBJ2-4	.	TRBV15	TGTGCCACCAGCAGGCGACCGGTACAGGGATCGGACATTCAGTACTTC	CATSRRPVQGSDIQYF
.	TRBJ2-3	TRBD2	TRBV7-2	TGTGCCAGCAGCTGGGGGGGGGGAGCCGATACGCAGTATTTT	CASSWGGGADTQYF
.	TRBJ1-5	.	TRBV20-1	TGCAGTGCTGGGGGGGGGGGCAATCAGCCCCAGCATTTT	CSAGGGGNQPQHF
.	TRBJ1-4	.	TRBV6-5	TGTGCCAGCAGTACCTCGTGGGGGCAAAGTGAAAAACTGTTTTTT	CASSTSWGQSEKLFF
.	TRBJ1-6	.	TRBV19	TGTGCCAGTAGTATTACTACCGGGGATTCACCCCTCCACTTT	CASSITTGDSPLHF
many	TRBJ1-2	.	TRBV7-2	TGTGCCAGCAGCATCCGTCCAGGGTCAATCTATGGCTACACCTTC	CASSIRPGSIYGYTF
.	TRBJ1-1	TRBD1	TRBV11-1	TGTGCCAGCAGGGGACAGGGGGGGGGCTCTGAAGCTTTCTTT	CASRGQGGGSEAFF
many	TRBJ2-7	TRBD2	TRBV11-2	TGTGCCAGCAGATCTAGCGGAGCCGCGGACGAGCAGTACTTC	CASRSSGAADEQYF
many	TRBJ1-5	.	TRBV7-2	TGTGCCAGCAGCTTAGACTTACAGCTACTTAGCAATCAGCCCCAGCATTTT	CASSLDLQLLSNQPQHF
many	TRBJ2-5	TRBD1	TRBV7-2	TGTGCCAGCAGCCCAACAAGGACAGGGGGAGAGACCCAGTACTTC	CASSPTRTGGETQYF
many	TRBJ1-2	TRBD1	TRBV27	TGTGCCAGCAGTCCCCAGACAGGGGGACCCTATGGCTACACCTTC	CASSPQTGGPYGYTF
many	TRBJ2-6	.	TRBV7-2	TGTGCCAGCAAGAGGGGCGGGGGCGCTGGGGCCAACGTCCTGACTTTC	CASKRGGGAGANVLTF
.	TRBJ2-1	TRBD2	TRBV12-5	TGTGCTAGTGGTTTGGTAATAAAGGGACTAGAGCAGTTCTTC	CASGLVIKGLEQFF
.	TRBJ2-3	TRBD2	TRBV6-4	TGTGCCAGCAGTGAACTAGCGGCACCCACAGATACGCAGTATTTT	CASSELAAPTDTQYF
few	TRBJ2-3	.	TRBV7-3	TGTGCCAGCTCTCGGGGGCACCTCACAGATACGCAGTATTTT	CASSRGHLTDTQYF
few	TRBJ1-1	.	TRBV29-1	TGCAGCGTTGCCAGGGTGGACACTGAAGCTTTCTTT	CSVARVDTEAFF
.	TRBJ2-5	.	TRBV10-3	TGTGCCATCAGTGAGAGGGGGACGGGAGAGACCCAGTACTTC	CAISERGTGETQYF
few	TRBJ1-5	.	TRBV28	TGTGCCAGCAGTTGGAATTCCGGACAGCCCCAGCATTTT	CASSWNSGQPQHF
many	TRBJ2-3	TRBD2	TRBV4-3	TGCGCCAGCGGTGAGACAGCGGGAGGACCAGATACGCAGTATTTT	CASGETAGGPDTQYF
many	TRBJ2-7	.	TRBV6-2/TRBV6-3	TGTGCCAGCAGTTACACTCTTCCCGACCCTGACGAGCAGTACTTC	CASSYTLPDPDEQYF
.	TRBJ1-2	.	TRBV3-1	TGTGCCAGCAGCCAAGTGCCCGAGGGTGGCTACACCTTC	CASSQVPEGGYTF
many	TRBJ1-5	.	TRBV10-3	TGTGCCATCAGTCCGGGGGATAGCAATCAGCCCCAGCATTTT	CAISPGDSNQPQHF
few	TRBJ2-2	TRBD2	TRBV2	TGTGCCAGCAGGGCCGGGACTACCTCCACCGGGGAGCTGTTTTTT	CASRAGTTSTGELFF
many	TRBJ2-7	TRBD2	TRBV6-1	TGTGCCAGCAGTGGCCCCAGGACGGGAGGCATCTACGAGCAGTACTTC	CASSGPRTGGIYEQYF
many	TRBJ2-2	TRBD2	TRBV7-6	TGTGCCAGCAGCTTAGGGCTACCGGGGGGAGGCACCGGGGAGCTGTTTTTT	CASSLGLPGGGTGELFF
many	TRBJ2-2	.	TRBV12-3/TRBV12-4	TGTGCCAGCAGTTTAACGGGGTCCGGGGAGCTGTTTTTT	CASSLTGSGELFF
many	TRBJ1-2	TRBD1	TRBV7-2	TGTGCCAGCAGCCCCGGGGAGGGACAGCGCTACACCTTC	CASSPGEGQRYTF
many	TRBJ1-1	.	TRBV5-1	TGCGCCAGCAGCTTGGATGGCAGTGGGACTGAAGCTTTCTTT	CASSLDGSGTEAFF
.	TRBJ1-2	.	TRBV20-1	TGCAGTGCTAGAGACCCTAAAAGGGTTGGCTACACCTTC	CSARDPKRVGYTF
few	TRBJ2-7	.	TRBV2	TGTGCCAGCAGTGAAAGCCTCCCCCACGAGCAGTACTTC	CASSESLPHEQYF
.	TRBJ2-5	.	TRBV28	TGTGCCAGCAGTCGGGGTTTAGATCAAGAGACCCAGTACTTC	CASSRGLDQETQYF
.	TRBJ2-7	.	TRBV20-1	TGCAGTGCGAGTAGGTGGGGCGGGGCTACCTACGAGCAGTACTTC	CSASRWGGATYEQYF
.	TRBJ2-7	.	TRBV27	TGTGCCAGCAGTTCATGGCTCTACGAGCAGTACTTC	CASSSWLYEQYF
.	TRBJ2-2	.	TRBV18	TGTGCCAGCTCACCTATTAACACCGGGGAGCTGTTTTTT	CASSPINTGELFF
many	TRBJ2-1	TRBD1	TRBV7-3	TGTGCCAGCAGCTTAGACAGGGGAACTGACAATGAGCAGTTCTTC	CASSLDRGTDNEQFF
many	TRBJ2-7	.	TRBV4-2	TGTGCCAGCAGCCAAGCTAGTAGGCAGGGCGACCACGAGCAGTACTTC	CASSQASRQGDHEQYF